The 4 T cell receptor beta chains below come from one sample, sequenced in a study of T cell responses to AZD1222 COVID-19 vaccine. Sequenced by immunoSEQ multiplex PCR; TCRdb stores in-frame clones only, minus some. Among around 100,000 clones listed, about 88% were seen once. The sequenced sample was peripheral blood, obtained on day 0 of AZD1222 vaccination. These receptors were taken from an adult in good health.

CDR3 DNA: TGTGCCAGCGTGGGGGACAGGGGCTCTCTCTCTGGGGCCAACGTCCTGACTTTC. Protein: CASVGDRGSLSGANVLTF. The chain links TRBV5-4 to TRBJ2-6; TRBD1 agrees at 10 bases. Germline V gene sequence: CDR1 SGHNT, CDR2 YYREEE (reference sequence). V trimming: 7 bases; J trimming: 0 bases; junction bases outside the gene matches: 10. There are 18 residues in the CDR3. Combining the CDR3 with reference TRBV5-4 and TRBJ2-6 gives the whole variable domain ETGVTQSPTHLIKTRGQQVTLRCSSQSGHNTVSWYQQALGQGPQFIFQYYREEENGRGNFPPRFSGLQFPNYSSELNVNALELDDSALYLCASVGDRGSLSGANVLTFGAGSRLTVL.

The chain recombines TRBV7-2 with TRBJ1-3; 7 nucleotides line up with TRBD1. Germline V gene data show CDR1 as SGHTA and CDR2 as FQGNSA. The trim removed 1 base at V and 0 bases at J, leaving 0 bases unmatched. This CDR3 region has 15 residues. The CDR3 reads CASSLDRGSGNTIYF. The CDR3 nucleotides read TGTGCCAGCAGCTTAGACAGGGGCTCTGGAAACACCATATATTTT.

The rearrangement uses TRBV4-3 and TRBJ2-2, with 11 bases that match TRBD2. Germline values: CDR1 LGHNA, CDR2 YSLEER. There are 16 residues in the CDR3. Trimming cost V 2 bases and J 8 bases; bases outside gene matches: 7. CDR3 region: CASSQSTSGRRGELFF. Here the CDR3 DNA reads TGCGCCAGCAGCCAATCTACTAGCGGGAGAAGGGGGGAGCTGTTTTTT.

The chain combines TRBV7-8 with TRBJ1-6; possibly TRBD1 for D (5 bases). Per the germline V gene, CDR1 is SGHVS and CDR2 is FQNEAQ. V was trimmed by 1 base and J by 9 bases, leaving 13 bases between them. The CDR3 totals 15 residues. The CDR3 loop is CASSLDRIGASPLHF. The CDR3 DNA is TGTGCCAGCAGCTTAGACCGAATCGGGGCTTCACCCCTCCACTTT.